This T cell receptor beta chain is from a study of T cell repertoires and Cas9 in healthy adults (dated by TCRdb to 2017 to 2018). Background for the entire study: Within the CD4 and CD8 compartments, the researchers characterized SpCas9-reactive T cells in terms of multi-effector potency, cytotoxicity and lineage determination. Preexisting T cell immunity against the Streptococcus pyogenes Cas9 nuclease (SpCas9) used in CRISPR gene editing was examined in the study.

Donors were healthy humans. Points the paper makes about the study in general: In vitro, the proliferation and function of SpCas9-reactive effector T cells were reported to be mitigated by SpCas9-reactive regulatory T cells.

Concerning this clone: The antigen it recognizes is unknown. Base qualities are missing; no much larger clone stands one base away.

Taken from cysteine to phenylalanine, the CDR3 has 15 residues. The kept DNA is CDR3 alone, 45 bases in frame from the first base. Reading the germline V gene (reference sequence) gives CDR1 SEHNR and CDR2 FQNEAQ. V has 5 bases trimmed and J has 8 bases trimmed; junction bases matching no gene number 13. The library was made by the immunoSEQ multiplex PCR assay. Drawn from immuneACCESS, this table holds only the in-frame rearrangements with V and J called that TCRdb kept. Clones are partly lost; checked studies trace under half to an unresolved V gene and leave the rest unexplained. The sample contains 20,000 to 25,000 clones, about nine tenths of them found a single time. Approximately 0.77% of the sample comes from the top ten.

Sequences were obtained from CD4+ effector T cells (CD127+, CD25-, CD137-, CD154-) from PBMCs; culture status not recorded. The sequence came from a human donor in good health. Recombination connected TRBV7-9 to TRBJ1-2; TRBD1 agrees with 8 junctional bases. The CDR3 region: CASSLLDWTGQGYTF. The DNA sequence is as follows: TGTGCCAGCAGCCTCCTCGACTGGACAGGGCAGGGCTACACCTTC.